The 5 T cell receptor beta chains below all came from one sample that was sequenced in a study of T cell changes during pregnancy in multiple sclerosis. Profiled with immunoSEQ multiplex PCR; TCRdb holds only in-frame clones, not every one. The top ten clones hold around a tenth of a sample with more than 65,000 clones, roughly 90% of them seen once. Sequenced here: peripheral blood, sampled after pregnancy. All receptors derive from a female donor in good health, enrolled as a control in a pregnancy study.

CDR3 loop: CASSPDPRGGNQPQHF. For the CDR3, the DNA is TGTGCCAGCTCACCAGACCCCCGGGGGGGCAATCAGCCCCAGCATTTT. V and J are TRBV18 and TRBJ1-5; TRBD1 is a possible D gene (5 bases). Trimming shortened V by 2 bases and J by 2 bases, and 13 bases separated the two germline ends. The CDR3 covers 16 residues. Germline V gene sequence: CDR1 KGHSH, CDR2 LQKENI.

The chain couples TRBV19 to TRBJ2-3, with 7 bases lining up with TRBD2. The CDR3 length is 15 residues. V lost 3 bases, J lost 5 bases, and 8 bases stayed unmatched. In germline, CDR1 is LNHDA, CDR2 SQIVND (reference sequence). The chain's CDR3 is CASSMAGVVVDTQYF. The DNA for the CDR3 is TGTGCCAGTAGTATGGCGGGAGTCGTAGTAGATACGCAGTATTTT. Using reference TRBV19 and TRBJ2-3 for the parts outside the CDR3, the full variable domain is DGGITQSPKYLFRKEGQNVTLSCEQNLNHDAMYWYRQDPGQGLRLIYYSQIVNDFQKGDIAEGYSVSREKKESFPLTVTSAQKNPTAFYLCASSMAGVVVDTQYFGPGTRLTVL.

This rearrangement joins TRBV6-5 to TRBJ1-5, with TRBD1 matching over 7 bases. The CDR3 runs 14 residues. CDR1 and CDR2 (germline): MNHEY, SVGAGI. V dropped 4 bases and J dropped 6; count of bases not matched to a gene: 6. Here the CDR3 reads CASSSRQGTQPQHF. DNA of the CDR3: TGTGCCAGCAGTTCAAGACAGGGTACTCAGCCCCAGCATTTT.

The CDR3 DNA follows: TGTGCCAGCAGTGAATCGGCCACAGGAGCCGGCTACACCTTC. This gives the protein CASSESATGAGYTF. This chain links TRBV25-1 with TRBJ1-2; D is perhaps TRBD1 (5 bases). V lost 1 base and J 8 bases, leaving 14 bases between the germline ends. The length of the CDR3 is 14 residues. Germline V gene data show CDR1 as MGHDK and CDR2 as SYGVNS.

Concerning this clone itself: One end of the junction varies from germline; a read error may be responsible. The chain combines TRBV5-1 with TRBJ2-7; 15 nucleotides agree with TRBD2. The V gene's germline CDR1 is SGHRS and CDR2 YFSETQ. This CDR3 contains 16 residues. CDR3 loop: CASSLEGTSGRIPVVF. The CDR3, as DNA: TGCGCCAGCAGCTTGGAGGGGACTAGCGGGAGGATCCCCGTAGTCTTC. Drawing the rest from reference TRBV5-1 and TRBJ2-7, the complete variable domain is KAGVTQTPRYLIKTRGQQVTLSCSPISGHRSVSWYQQTPGQGLQFLFEYFSETQRNKGNFPGRFSGRQFSNSRSEMNVSTLELGDSALYLCASSLEGTSGRIPVVFGPGTRLTVT.